These 23 T cell receptor beta chains share one sample of origin, sequenced in a study of identical twins. Each CDR3 protein gets one entry after TCRdb re-called the 5' RACE reads with MiXCR. The sample records roughly 250,000 distinct CDR3 sequences, around 15% being singletons. Material: memory (CD45RO+) T cells sorted from blood. The receptors come from a woman aged 18-29 years in good health.

Only a few counts were recorded for this clonotype. The genes are TRBV2 and TRBJ2-7; D is undetermined. The germline gives CDR1 SNHLY, CDR2 FYNNEI. V lost 2 bases to trimming and J lost 2 bases, with 13 bases between them. CDR3 size: 15 residues. CDR3 coding DNA: TGTGCCAGCAGTGAAAGCCCCAGCCCCCCCTACGAGCAGTACTTC. It yields the protein CASSESPSPPYEQYF.

The genes are TRBV12-3 or TRBV12-4 and TRBJ2-6, with 9 bases aligning to TRBD2. J was trimmed by 11 bases and V by 2 bases; bases with no gene match: 1. The length of the CDR3 is 13 residues. The chain's CDR3 is CASSLRLADVLTF. CDR3 sequence (DNA): TGTGCCAGCAGTTTACGACTAGCGGACGTCCTGACTTTC.

This chain joins TRBV10-2 and TRBJ2-2; the match to TRBD2 covers 9 bases. The CDR3 is 15 amino acids. Germline CDR1 WSHSY, CDR2 SAAADI. Unmatched junction bases numbered 9, after V lost 8 bases and J lost 5 bases. The chain's CDR3 is CASLGLAGKTGELFF. CDR3 bases: TGCGCCAGCCTGGGGCTAGCGGGAAAGACCGGGGAGCTGTTTTTT.

This clonotype appeared a few times. V usage is TRBV14 and J usage is TRBJ2-1; 15 nucleotides line up with TRBD2. Germline values: CDR1 SGHDN, CDR2 FVKESK. The CDR3 has 18 residues. V shed 2 bases, J shed 2 bases, and the junction held 4 bases outside the gene matches. This chain's CDR3 is CASSQLGLAGGTYNEQFF. DNA of the CDR3: TGTGCCAGCAGCCAATTAGGACTAGCGGGGGGGACCTACAATGAGCAGTTCTTC.

This clonotype was seen repeatedly, ten times or more. The CDR3 nucleotides read TGTGCCAGCAGTTTTCGCGGGGGTCCCTACGAGCAGTACTTC. Encoded protein: CASSFRGGPYEQYF. V and J are TRBV12-3 or TRBV12-4 and TRBJ2-7, with TRBD2 matching over 7 bases. J lost 2 bases, V lost 3 bases, and 4 bases had no gene match. CDR3 length: 14 residues.

The V call is TRBV20-1, the J call TRBJ1-2, with D unclear. The CDR3 loop spans 12 amino acids. CDR1 and CDR2 (germline): DFQATT, SNEGSKA (reference sequence). Trimming pared 1 base from V and 6 bases from J, leaving 9 bases between. CDR3 coding DNA: TGCAGTGCTAGAGTAGCTGGGGATGGCTACACCTTC. Encoded protein: CSARVAGDGYTF.

This clonotype was recorded a few times. V usage is TRBV5-5 and J usage is TRBJ2-1; D remains unclear. Trimming cost V 2 bases and J 14 bases, with 14 bases left between them. Germline V gene data show CDR1 as SGHKS and CDR2 as YYEKEE (reference sequence). There are 12 residues in the CDR3. CDR3 sequence: CASSFDPVGKFF. The CDR3 DNA reads TGTGCCAGCAGCTTTGACCCGGTAGGGAAGTTCTTC.

This rearrangement joins TRBV12-5 to TRBJ2-7, with D possibly being TRBD1 (6 bases). CDR1 and CDR2 from the germline V gene are LGHNT and FRNRAP. The CDR3 contains 13 residues. V shed 3 bases and J shed 4 bases, with 10 bases lying between them. CDR3 amino acids: CASGFIDRYEQYF. CDR3 sequence (DNA): TGTGCTAGTGGTTTCATCGACAGGTACGAGCAGTACTTC.

The chain employs TRBV6-5 and TRBJ2-7, with 8 bases matching TRBD1. Trimming at V came to 0 bases and at J to 5 bases, leaving 9 bases not matched to a gene. The CDR3 is 16 amino acids. Germline loops: CDR1 MNHEY, CDR2 SVGAGI. CDR3 loop: CASSYSFGGRGHEQYF. DNA for the CDR3: TGTGCCAGCAGTTACTCTTTTGGGGGCAGGGGGCACGAGCAGTACTTC.

This clonotype was seen ten or more times. The gene calls are TRBV7-9 and TRBJ2-7; TRBD2 matches 8 bases. V gave up 3 bases and J gave up 2 bases; unmatched junction bases: 6. Germline V lookup: CDR1 SEHNR, CDR2 FQNEAQ (reference sequence). The CDR3 has 15 residues. This chain's CDR3 is CASSFAAGGTYEQYF. In nucleotides, the CDR3 is TGTGCCAGCAGCTTCGCCGCGGGGGGTACCTACGAGCAGTACTTC.

In its sample, this clonotype was seen a few times. The rearrangement joins TRBV7-6 to TRBJ2-1, with D possibly being TRBD1 or TRBD2 (6 bases each). Germline V gives CDR1 SGHVS, CDR2 FNYEAQ. The V end lost 6 bases, the J end lost 4 bases, and 16 bases lay between the germline ends. The length of the CDR3 is 15 residues. DNA of the CDR3: TGTGCCAGCAGGGACATCGGGGGCGTGTACAATGAGCAGTTCTTC. It codes for CASRDIGGVYNEQFF.

The V and J genes are TRBV20-1 and TRBJ1-5, with D possibly being TRBD1 (6 bases). The CDR3 consists of 12 residues. The germline V gene encodes CDR1 DFQATT and CDR2 SNEGSKA (reference sequence). The CDR3 region is CSASGAYQPQHF. The CDR3 region has the DNA TGCAGCGCTTCAGGGGCATATCAGCCCCAGCATTTT.

There are a few counts of this clonotype. This chain connects TRBV3-1 to TRBJ2-7; TRBD1 matches at 7 bases. Trimming removed 8 bases from V and 3 bases from J; junction bases left unmatched: 1. The germline gives CDR1 LGHDT, CDR2 YNNKEL (reference sequence). This CDR3 is 11 amino acids long. This CDR3 is CASGQVYEQYF. CDR3 in DNA: TGTGCCAGCGGACAGGTCTACGAGCAGTACTTC.

This clonotype showed up many times. The chain carries TRBV5-1 and TRBJ2-7, with a possible D match to TRBD2 (5 bases). The V and J ends lost 0 bases and 4 bases respectively, with 8 bases between them. Germline CDR1 SGHRS, CDR2 YFSETQ. CDR3 length: 13 residues. CDR3 amino acids: CASSLGSGYEQYF. CDR3 in DNA: TGCGCCAGCAGCTTGGGCAGCGGATACGAGCAGTACTTC.

The V and J genes are TRBV11-2 and TRBJ2-5; 10 nucleotides line up with TRBD2. CDR1 is SGHAT, CDR2 FQNNGV, per germline. The J segment lost 6 bases and the V segment lost 2 bases, leaving 6 bases of the junction unmatched. This CDR3 is built from 15 residues. Here the CDR3 DNA reads TGTGCCAGCAGCTTACCAGCGGGAGGGCCGAAGACCCAGTACTTC. It specifies CASSLPAGGPKTQYF.

This clonotype was picked up a small number of times. The gene calls are TRBV20-1 and TRBJ2-1, with D perhaps matching TRBD1 or TRBD2 (5 bases each). In germline, CDR1 is DFQATT, CDR2 SNEGSKA (reference sequence). Trimming stripped 0 bases from V and 8 bases from J, with 17 bases between. The CDR3 loop spans 15 amino acids. CDR3 residues: CSARERMLRGDEQFF. CDR3 nucleotide sequence: TGCAGTGCTAGAGAAAGGATGCTTAGGGGAGATGAGCAGTTCTTC.

V and J are TRBV20-1 and TRBJ2-1; D is unresolved. Trimming took off 3 bases at V and 0 bases at J, with 6 bases between the two ends. Per germline, CDR1 DFQATT and CDR2 SNEGSKA (reference sequence). The CDR3 has 13 amino acids. The CDR3 coding sequence is TGCAGTGCTAGCTCGTACTCCTACAATGAGCAGTTCTTC. This encodes CSASSYSYNEQFF.

This chain uses TRBV24-1 with TRBJ2-1; perhaps TRBD1 as D (5 bases). This CDR3 is 14 amino acids long. The germline V gene encodes CDR1 KGHDR and CDR2 SFDVKD. V was pared by 2 bases and J by 8 bases, with 12 bases between. The DNA for the CDR3 is TGTGCCACCAGTGATTCAATGACAGACGATGAGCAGTTCTTC. This translates into CATSDSMTDDEQFF.

This chain joins TRBV20-1 and TRBJ2-3, with 8 bases matching TRBD1. Germline trimming cut 6 bases from V and 1 base from J; bases unmatched to any gene: 15. Germline-derived CDR1 and CDR2 are DFQATT and SNEGSKA (reference sequence). The CDR3 consists of 17 residues. The CDR3 region is CSASKAAGGSRTDTQYF. CDR3 nucleotide sequence: TGCAGTGCGTCCAAGGCAGCAGGGGGCTCCCGCACAGATACGCAGTATTTT.

The J gene is TRBJ2-1, the V gene TRBV19; unclear D gene. V lost 4 bases to trimming and J lost 5 bases, with 3 bases between them. CDR1 is LNHDA, CDR2 SQIVND, per germline (reference sequence). The CDR3 consists of 11 residues. The CDR3 here is CASSKNNEQFF. CDR3 sequence (DNA): TGTGCCAGTAGTAAGAACAATGAGCAGTTCTTC.

The V and J genes are TRBV7-9 and TRBJ2-7, with D possibly TRBD1 on 6 matching bases. The CDR3 contains 15 residues. The V gene lost 1 base and the J gene lost 2 bases, with 12 bases spanning the gap. The germline V gene encodes CDR1 SEHNR and CDR2 FQNEAQ (reference sequence). CDR3 residues: CASSLGQAFTYEQYF. The CDR3 region has the DNA TGTGCCAGCAGCTTAGGACAGGCCTTTACCTACGAGCAGTACTTC.

This clonotype has just a few counts. The genes are TRBV4-3 and TRBJ2-7, with 12 nucleotides matching TRBD2. J was trimmed by 1 base and V by 1 base; bases with no gene match: 14. CDR1 and CDR2 (germline): LGHNA, YSLEER. This CDR3 region has 20 residues. The DNA for the CDR3 is TGCGCCAGCAGCCAAGGAGGGGGACTAGCGGGTTGGTCGCGGTCCTACGAGCAGTACTTC. Its protein product is CASSQGGGLAGWSRSYEQYF.

The chain carries TRBV3-1 and TRBJ2-3; no clear D gene. The CDR3 consists of 15 residues. V was trimmed by 4 bases and J by 2 bases, leaving 13 bases between them. Germline V gene data show CDR1 as LGHDT and CDR2 as YNNKEL (reference sequence). CDR3 loop: CASSLVGWDTDTQYF. The DNA of the CDR3 is TGTGCCAGCAGCCTGGTAGGTTGGGACACAGATACGCAGTATTTT.